A single sample is the source of the 3 T cell receptor beta chains below, sequenced in a study of blood T cell repertoires in COVID-19. Profiling relied on immunoSEQ multiplex PCR, and the TCRdb table lists in-frame clones only, not all of them. The table has tens of thousands of clones, 90% seen once. The sequenced sample consisted of peripheral blood. The receptors originated from a woman aged 80 or over with acute or convalescent COVID-19.

V usage is TRBV5-1 and J usage is TRBJ2-1; D is perhaps TRBD2 (7 bases). Germline CDR1 and CDR2: SGHRS and YFSETQ. The CDR3 sequence is 16 residues long. With 7 bases removed from V and 4 bases from J, the gap between germline ends came to 21 bases. The CDR3 sequence: CASASTGASGYNEQFF. In DNA, the CDR3 is TGCGCCAGCGCCTCAACGGGGGCTAGCGGTTACAATGAGCAGTTCTTC. Looking up the rest from reference TRBV5-1 and TRBJ2-1 gives the full variable domain: KAGVTQTPRYLIKTRGQQVTLSCSPISGHRSVSWYQQTPGQGLQFLFEYFSETQRNKGNFPGRFSGRQFSNSRSEMNVSTLELGDSALYLCASASTGASGYNEQFFGPGTRLTVL.

The table lists this clone with a count of one. The chain has TRBV30 and TRBJ2-1; D is perhaps TRBD1 (6 bases). The V gene lost 5 bases and the J gene lost 2 bases, with 16 bases spanning the gap. Per the germline V gene, CDR1 is GTSNPN and CDR2 is SVGIG (reference sequence). This CDR3 spans 15 amino acids. CDR3 protein: CAWSRDTSPYNEQFF. CDR3 sequence (DNA): TGTGCCTGGTCTCGGGACACCAGCCCCTACAATGAGCAGTTCTTC. Combining the CDR3 with reference TRBV30 and TRBJ2-1 gives the whole variable domain SQTIHQWPATLVQPVGSPLSLECTVEGTSNPNLYWYRQAAGRGLQLLFYSVGIGQISSEVPQNLSASRPQDRQFILSSKKLLLSDSGFYLCAWSRDTSPYNEQFFGPGTRLTVL.

The chain carries TRBV19 and TRBJ2-1; 9 bases are shared with TRBD2. Germline CDR1 is LNHDA and CDR2 is SQIVND (reference sequence). The CDR3 sequence is 14 residues long. With V trimmed by 5 bases and J by 13 bases, 12 bases remained unmatched. CDR3 loop: CASSPPRGGRAQFF. DNA of the CDR3: TGTGCCAGTAGTCCCCCCCGAGGCGGGAGGGCCCAGTTCTTC. The full variable domain, rest sourced from reference TRBV19 and TRBJ2-1, is DGGITQSPKYLFRKEGQNVTLSCEQNLNHDAMYWYRQDPGQGLRLIYYSQIVNDFQKGDIAEGYSVSREKKESFPLTVTSAQKNPTAFYLCASSPPRGGRAQFFGPGTRLTVL.